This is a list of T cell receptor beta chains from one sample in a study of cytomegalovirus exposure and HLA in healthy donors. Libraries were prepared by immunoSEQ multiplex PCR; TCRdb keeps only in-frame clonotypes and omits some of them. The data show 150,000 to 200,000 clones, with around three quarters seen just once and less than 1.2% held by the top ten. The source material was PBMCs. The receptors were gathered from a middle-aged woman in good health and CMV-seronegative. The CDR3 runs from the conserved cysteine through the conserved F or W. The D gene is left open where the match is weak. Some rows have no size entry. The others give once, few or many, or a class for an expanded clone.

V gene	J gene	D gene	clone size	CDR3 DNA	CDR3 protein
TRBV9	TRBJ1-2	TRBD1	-	TGTGCCAGCAGTGACGGACAGGGGGATGGCTACACCTTC	CASSDGQGDGYTF
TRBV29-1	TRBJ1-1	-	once	TGCAGCGTGCACCAGGGGCGGAGGACTGAAGCTTTCTTT	CSVHQGRRTEAFF
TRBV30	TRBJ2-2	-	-	TGTGCCTTCCGGCAGGCGACAGGGAACACCGGGGAGCTGTTTTTT	CAFRQATGNTGELFF
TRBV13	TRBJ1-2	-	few	TGTGCCAGCAGCTTGTCACGGAGCTATGGCTACACCTTC	CASSLSRSYGYTF
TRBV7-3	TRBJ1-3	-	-	TGTGCCAGCAGCTTACAAGGAGGGCCTGGAAACACCATATATTTT	CASSLQGGPGNTIYF
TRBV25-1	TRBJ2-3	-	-	TGTGCCAGCAGTCACGATGCGGAAGATACGCAGTATTTT	CASSHDAEDTQYF
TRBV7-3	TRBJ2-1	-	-	TGTGCCAGCAGCCAAGGGGGGGACACCGGCAATGAGCAGTTCTTC	CASSQGGDTGNEQFF
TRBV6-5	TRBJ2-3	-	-	TGTGCCAGCAAGACAGGCCTTAGCACAGATACGCAGTATTTT	CASKTGLSTDTQYF
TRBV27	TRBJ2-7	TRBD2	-	TGTGCCAGCAGTTTATCGTACGGGGGGGCTTGGTACGAGCAGTACTTC	CASSLSYGGAWYEQYF
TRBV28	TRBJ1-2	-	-	TGTGCCAGCAGTTTTCAGGGCAACTATGGCTACACCTTC	CASSFQGNYGYTF
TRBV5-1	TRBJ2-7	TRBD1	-	TGCGCCAGCAGCCTGAGGGGGCAGGGGTCCTACGAGCAGTACTTC	CASSLRGQGSYEQYF
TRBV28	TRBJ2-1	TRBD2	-	TGTGCCAGCAGTTCCGGGACTAGCGGGAGGTACAATGAGCAGTTCTTC	CASSSGTSGRYNEQFF
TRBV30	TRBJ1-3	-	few	TGTGCCTGGACCGCTCCCGCGCGTGTCACCATATATTTT	CAWTAPARVTIYF
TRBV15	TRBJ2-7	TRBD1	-	TGTGCCACCAGCAGAGAACGGGACAGGGCCTACGAGCAGTACTTC	CATSRERDRAYEQYF
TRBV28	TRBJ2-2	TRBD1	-	TGTGTCACAGGGGCTACACCCACCGGGGAGCTGTTTTTT	CVTGATPTGELFF
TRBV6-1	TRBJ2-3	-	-	TGTGCCAGCAGTGAACCCCCGGACAGCCTCTCGGACCCAGATACGCAGTATTTT	CASSEPPDSLSDPDTQYF
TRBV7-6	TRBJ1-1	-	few	TGTGCCAGCAGACATGGGGCAGAGAACACTGAAGCTTTCTTT	CASRHGAENTEAFF
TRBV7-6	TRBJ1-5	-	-	TGTGCCAGCACCCCCGTTGGGGGGAGGAATCAGCCCCAGCATTTT	CASTPVGGRNQPQHF
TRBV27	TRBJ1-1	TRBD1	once	TGTGCCAGCGTTCCAGGACAGGGCTTGGGTGAAGCTTTCTTT	CASVPGQGLGEAFF
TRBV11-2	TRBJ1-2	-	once	TGTGCCAGCAGCTCATCTACAGGGAACTATGGCTACACCTTC	CASSSSTGNYGYTF
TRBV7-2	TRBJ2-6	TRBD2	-	TGTGCCAGCAGCTTAAATCCAGCGGGAACCTCTGGGGCCAACGTCCTGACTTTC	CASSLNPAGTSGANVLTF
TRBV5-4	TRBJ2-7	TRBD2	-	TGTGCCAGCAGCCCGCTAGCGGGACGATCCTACGAGCAGTACTTC	CASSPLAGRSYEQYF
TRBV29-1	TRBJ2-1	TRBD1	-	TGCAGCCTCTTAGGAGAGGGGGCACGTGAGCAGTTCTTC	CSLLGEGAREQFF
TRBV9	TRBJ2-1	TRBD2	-	TGTGCCAGCAGCTTTGGACTAGCGGGAGGCCGCGAGCAGTTCTTC	CASSFGLAGGREQFF
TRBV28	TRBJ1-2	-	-	TGTGCCAGCAGTTCTCGGCGGAGGGGCTACACCTTC	CASSSRRRGYTF
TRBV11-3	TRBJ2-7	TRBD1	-	TGTGCCAGCAGCTCCGGACAGGGGGCCTACGAGCAGTACTTC	CASSSGQGAYEQYF
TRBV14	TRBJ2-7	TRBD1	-	TGTGCCAGCAGCCAAGTCCGACAGGGCTACGAGCAGTACTTC	CASSQVRQGYEQYF